These 9 T cell receptor beta chains share one sample of origin, sequenced in a study of cytomegalovirus exposure and HLA in healthy donors. PCR was performed using 60 Vbeta and 13 Jbeta primers. Profiling relied on immunoSEQ multiplex PCR, and the TCRdb table lists in-frame clones only, not all of them. Of 160,000 or so clones in the sample, 60% to 80% were seen once. Sequencing used PBMCs. These receptors all stem from a woman aged 25 to 39 in good health and CMV-seronegative.

The chain links TRBV5-4 to TRBJ1-1; TRBD1 matches 7 bases. The CDR3 is 13 amino acids. V was pared by 5 bases and J by 5 bases, with 6 bases of the junction left unmatched. The V gene's germline CDR1 is SGHNT and CDR2 YYREEE (reference sequence). CDR3 DNA: TGTGCCAGCAGAGACCCAGGGGGGACTGAAGCTTTCTTT. Translating it yields CASRDPGGTEAFF.

By sample fraction, this clone is medium-sized. The chain has TRBV18 and TRBJ2-5, with 9 bases identical to TRBD1. CDR3 size: 15 residues. Germline V gives CDR1 KGHSH, CDR2 LQKENI. Germline trimming cut 2 bases from V and 3 bases from J; bases unmatched to any gene: 4. The CDR3 protein is CASSPSQGAEETQYF. CDR3 nucleotides: TGTGCCAGCTCACCATCACAGGGGGCAGAAGAGACCCAGTACTTC.

The chain employs TRBV6-6 and TRBJ2-1, with D possibly matching TRBD1 (6 bases). The CDR3 length is 15 residues. The germline CDR1 and CDR2 sequences are MNHNY and SVGAGI (reference sequence). The V end lost 7 bases, the J end lost 0 bases, and 13 bases lay between the germline ends. The chain's CDR3 is CASIQGSSSYNEQFF. CDR3 in DNA: TGTGCCAGCATCCAGGGGAGTTCCTCCTACAATGAGCAGTTCTTC.

The chain links TRBV2 to TRBJ1-1, with D hard to call. With 4 bases removed from V and 2 bases from J, the gap between germline ends came to 11 bases. CDR3 length: 14 residues. CDR1 is SNHLY, CDR2 FYNNEI, per germline. The CDR3 sequence: CASSVTVANTEAFF. CDR3 in DNA: TGTGCCAGCAGTGTCACGGTAGCAAACACTGAAGCTTTCTTT.

The V gene is TRBV10-3, the J gene TRBJ1-4, with 9 bases lining up with TRBD1. This CDR3 spans 14 amino acids. V lost 3 bases and J lost 6; bases outside the gene matches: 2. Per germline, CDR1 ENHRY and CDR2 SYGVKD. The chain's CDR3 is CAISEQGAHEKLFF. CDR3 nucleotide sequence: TGTGCCATCAGTGAACAGGGGGCCCATGAAAAACTGTTTTTT.

This clone was seen a few times. The chain uses TRBV6-6 and TRBJ1-2; a weak D match, TRBD1 (6 bases). V lost 4 bases and J lost 8, with 17 bases in between. This CDR3 is 14 amino acids long. CDR1 is MNHNY, CDR2 SVGAGI, per germline (reference sequence). In DNA, the CDR3 is TGTGCCAGCAGTTTACAGGGATGGGAGCACGGCTACACCTTC. Protein product: CASSLQGWEHGYTF.

The gene calls are TRBV29-1 and TRBJ2-1, with D possibly TRBD2 on 6 matching bases. From germline, CDR1 is SQVTM and CDR2 ANQGSEA. Trimming shortened V by 8 bases and J by 1 base, and 12 bases separated the two germline ends. CDR3 length: 13 amino acids. Here the CDR3 reads CSPRELSYNEQFF. In DNA form, the CDR3 reads TGCAGCCCCCGGGAGTTGTCCTACAATGAGCAGTTCTTC.

The chain couples TRBV9 to TRBJ2-5; 8 nucleotides align to TRBD2. The length of the CDR3 is 15 residues. Germline CDR1 reads SGDLS; CDR2 reads YYNGEE. The J segment lost 4 bases and the V segment lost 0 bases, leaving 5 bases of the junction unmatched. Written as DNA, the CDR3 is TGTGCCAGCAGCGTAGAAGGACTAGCCTCAGAGACCCAGTACTTC. Translation gives CASSVEGLASETQYF.

V gene TRBV27 combines with J gene TRBJ1-2; 8 bases are a match to TRBD1. This CDR3 region has 15 residues. J gave up 6 bases and V 0 bases, and 6 bases lay outside the gene matches. Germline V gene sequence: CDR1 MNHEY, CDR2 SMNVEV (reference sequence). CDR3 bases: TGTGCCAGCAGTTTATCTAAGACAGGGGCCGATGGCTACACCTTC. Its translation: CASSLSKTGADGYTF.